One and the same sample provided the 20 T cell receptor beta chains below, sequenced in a study of graft-versus-host responses after intestinal transplantation. The protocol was immunoSEQ multiplex PCR, while the TCRdb copy is restricted to in-frame clones and leaves out a portion. This sample has about 18,000 clones; over 75% occur once, and the top ten carry around 1.9%. The sample here was PBMCs, taken 14 days after transplant. Receptors originate from a human patient who received an intestinal transplant, so some T cells may come from the graft donor.

This clone was detected once. This chain joins TRBV18 and TRBJ2-5; D may be TRBD2 (5 bases). Germline lookup yields CDR1 KGHSH and CDR2 LQKENI. V lost 3 bases, J lost 3 bases, and 11 bases lay in between. The CDR3 extends over 14 amino acids. In DNA, the CDR3 is TGTGCCAGCTCACCGATAGGAGGCGAAGAGACCCAGTACTTC. Residues: CASSPIGGEETQYF.

V usage is TRBV2 and J usage is TRBJ2-3, with 9 bases identical to TRBD2. The CDR3 totals 15 residues. Trimming at V came to 4 bases and at J to 5 bases, leaving 7 bases not matched to a gene. Germline V gene data show CDR1 as SNHLY and CDR2 as FYNNEI. CDR3: CASSVAGASVDTQYF. In nucleotides, the CDR3 is TGTGCCAGCAGTGTAGCGGGGGCTTCTGTAGATACGCAGTATTTT.

The chain joins TRBV14 to TRBJ1-6; D unclear. CDR1 and CDR2 from the germline V gene are SGHDN and FVKESK. This CDR3 spans 14 amino acids. V shed 1 base and J shed 11 bases, with 12 bases lying between them. The CDR3 is CASSQVAAGAPLHF. DNA for the CDR3: TGTGCCAGCAGCCAAGTGGCGGCCGGGGCACCCCTCCACTTT. Full variable domain (rest looked up from reference TRBV14 and TRBJ1-6): EAGVTQFPSHSVIEKGQTVTLRCDPISGHDNLYWYRRVMGKEIKFLLHFVKESKQDESGMPNNRFLAERTGGTYSTLKVQPAELEDSGVYFCASSQVAAGAPLHFGNGTRLTVT.

The chain couples TRBV27 to TRBJ2-7; D ambiguous. Germline assignment: CDR1 MNHEY and CDR2 SMNVEV (reference sequence). The CDR3 sequence is 13 residues long. Trimming took off 3 bases at V and 3 bases at J, with 9 bases between the two ends. CDR3 sequence: CASSFGSRYEQYF. The DNA of the CDR3 is TGTGCCAGCAGTTTCGGGTCCCGCTACGAGCAGTACTTC.

The chain uses TRBV6-1 and TRBJ2-7; TRBD1 agrees at 9 bases. J gave up 3 bases and V 10 bases, and 13 bases lay outside the gene matches. The CDR3 contains 15 residues. CDR1 is MNHNS, CDR2 SASEGT, per germline. CDR3 nucleotides: TGTGCCATTGAACCCCGGGACAGGGTCCTCTACGAGCAGTACTTC. Residues: CAIEPRDRVLYEQYF.

This chain uses TRBV28 with TRBJ1-2; the match to TRBD1 covers 8 bases. The CDR3 contains 15 residues. Losses at the gene ends were 6 bases for V and 4 bases for J; bases not matched to a gene: 10. CDR1 MDHEN and CDR2 SYDVKM come from the germline V gene. The CDR3 spells CASSRDQGAGYGYTF. The CDR3 nucleotides read TGTGCCAGCAGCAGGGACCAGGGGGCTGGCTATGGCTACACCTTC.

The V gene is TRBV7-3, the J gene TRBJ2-1; 11 bases map to TRBD2. With 6 bases clipped from V and 6 bases from J, the junction kept 7 bases outside the gene matches. Germline V gene data show CDR1 as SGHTA and CDR2 as FQGTGA. CDR3 length: 15 residues. The CDR3 is CASSSTSGRTNEQFF. The CDR3 region has the DNA TGTGCCAGCAGTTCAACTAGCGGGAGAACCAATGAGCAGTTCTTC.

The gene calls are TRBV6-1 and TRBJ2-5; 7 bases line up with TRBD1. The J call may be incorrect, as the DNA end agrees better with TRBJ2-7. The CDR3 runs 14 residues. Germline V gene lookup returns CDR1 MNHNS and CDR2 SASEGT. CDR3 coding DNA: TGTGCCAGCAGTGGATCCGGGACAGCGTACGAGCAGTACTTC. Encoded protein: CASSGSGTAYEQYF.

The chain couples TRBV6-5 to TRBJ1-1; 7 bases align to TRBD1. CDR1 and CDR2 from the germline V gene are MNHEY and SVGAGI. The V and J ends lost 0 bases and 1 base, in that order; junction bases with no gene match: 2. The length of the CDR3 is 15 residues. DNA of the CDR3: TGTGCCAGCAGTTACTCGAGGGGGCCGAACACTGAAGCTTTCTTT. It specifies CASSYSRGPNTEAFF.

The chain joins TRBV9 to TRBJ1-4, with D uncertain. This CDR3 has 13 residues. CDR1 is SGDLS, CDR2 YYNGEE, per germline. The ends were cut back, 0 bases at V and 10 bases at J, with 10 bases in the middle. For the CDR3, the DNA is TGTGCCAGCAGCGTAGCATGGAAAACAAAACTGTTTTTT. Amino acids: CASSVAWKTKLFF.

The chain carries TRBV11-1 and TRBJ2-1; TRBD1 matches at 9 bases. The CDR3 length is 14 residues. The junction had 5 bases not matched to a gene; V was cut back by 1 base and J by 10 bases. Germline CDR1 and CDR2: SGHAT and FQDESV (reference sequence). The CDR3 DNA reads as TGTGCCAGCAGCTTAGGGACAGGGGTAATAGAGCAGTTCTTC. Its translation: CASSLGTGVIEQFF.

This chain links TRBV19 with TRBJ1-2; D perhaps matches TRBD1 (5 bases). Germline lookup yields CDR1 LNHDA and CDR2 SQIVND (reference sequence). V gave up 2 bases and J gave up 1 base, with 8 bases separating them. CDR3 length: 14 residues. CDR3 nucleotide sequence: TGTGCCAGTAGTATATCAGACAGTAACTATGGCTACACCTTC. It translates to CASSISDSNYGYTF.

The chain employs TRBV4-2 and TRBJ1-2; unclear D gene. The germline CDR1 and CDR2 sequences are LGHNA and YNFKEQ. Deletions cut 4 bases from V and 3 bases from J, with 15 bases between. The CDR3 has 15 amino acids. CDR3 DNA: TGTGCCAGCAGCCCAAACGTCAGAGTTCACTATGGCTACACCTTC. Protein sequence: CASSPNVRVHYGYTF.

The sample holds a few counts of this clone. V and J are TRBV5-1 and TRBJ2-5, with 8 bases matching TRBD2. Germline V gene lookup returns CDR1 SGHRS and CDR2 YFSETQ. The CDR3 contains 14 residues. V gave up 3 bases and J gave up 3 bases; unmatched junction bases: 4. This CDR3 reads CASSSGTSKETQYF. The CDR3 bases are TGCGCCAGCAGCTCCGGGACTAGTAAAGAGACCCAGTACTTC.

J is TRBJ2-2 and V is TRBV28, with TRBD1 matching 8 bases. V was clipped by 6 bases and J by 5 bases; unmatched bases: 8. The CDR3 is made up of 15 amino acids. Germline loops: CDR1 MDHEN, CDR2 SYDVKM. For the CDR3, the DNA is TGTGCCAGCAGCACTCGAACAGGGGGTACCGGGGAGCTGTTTTTT. Its translation is CASSTRTGGTGELFF.

The chain carries TRBV4-1 and TRBJ1-4; tentative D call: TRBD1 (5 bases). Deletions cut 0 bases from V and 8 bases from J, with 22 bases between. The CDR3 has 18 amino acids. The germline V gene has CDR1 MGHRA and CDR2 YSYEKL. CDR3 loop: CASSQDPIIWGKKEKLFF. Written as DNA, the CDR3 is TGCGCCAGCAGCCAAGATCCCATCATTTGGGGCAAGAAAGAAAAACTGTTTTTT.

The chain uses TRBV9 and TRBJ1-4, with 7 bases matching TRBD1. Germline trimming cut 4 bases from V and 7 bases from J; bases unmatched to any gene: 4. Germline V gives CDR1 SGDLS, CDR2 YYNGEE. CDR3 length: 13 residues. The CDR3 coding sequence is TGTGCCAGCAGCCTGGGGACAGCTGAAAAACTGTTTTTT. Its protein product is CASSLGTAEKLFF.

The chain joins TRBV7-9 to TRBJ2-7; D gene unclear. CDR3 size: 14 residues. The germline V gene encodes CDR1 SEHNR and CDR2 FQNEAQ (reference sequence). The germline V and J ends were trimmed by 8 bases and 2 bases, with 16 bases remaining between them. This CDR3 reads CASSNKGRAYEQYF. The CDR3 DNA is TGTGCCAGCTCGAACAAGGGTCGCGCCTACGAGCAGTACTTC.

This chain connects TRBV6-4 to TRBJ2-1; 8 nucleotides line up with TRBD2. CDR1 and CDR2 from the germline V gene are MRHNA and SNTAGT. The CDR3 loop spans 14 amino acids. With 4 bases clipped from V and 1 base from J, the junction kept 0 bases outside the gene matches. CDR3 coding DNA: TGTGCCAGCAGTGGCGGGGGGTCCTACAATGAGCAGTTCTTC. Amino acids: CASSGGGSYNEQFF.

The V and J genes are TRBV6-5 and TRBJ1-6; a weak D match, TRBD1 (5 bases). The CDR3 is 14 residues long. Germline values: CDR1 MNHEY, CDR2 SVGAGI. V lost 7 bases, J lost 8 bases, and 15 bases lay in between. CDR3 residues: CASTFSGADSPLHF. For the CDR3, the DNA is TGTGCCAGCACCTTCTCCGGGGCGGATTCACCCCTCCACTTT.